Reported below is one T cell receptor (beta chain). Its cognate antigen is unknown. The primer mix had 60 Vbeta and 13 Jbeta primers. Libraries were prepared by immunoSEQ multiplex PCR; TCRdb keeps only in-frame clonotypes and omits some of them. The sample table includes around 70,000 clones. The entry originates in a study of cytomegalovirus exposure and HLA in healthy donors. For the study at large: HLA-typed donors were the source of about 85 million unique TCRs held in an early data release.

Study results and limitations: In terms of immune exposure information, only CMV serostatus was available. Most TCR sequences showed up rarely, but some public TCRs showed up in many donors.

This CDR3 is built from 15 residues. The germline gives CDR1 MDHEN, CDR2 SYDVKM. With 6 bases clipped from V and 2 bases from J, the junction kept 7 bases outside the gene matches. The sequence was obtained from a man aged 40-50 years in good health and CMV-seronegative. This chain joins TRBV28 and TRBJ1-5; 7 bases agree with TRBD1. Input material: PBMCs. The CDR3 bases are TGTGCCAGCAGGGATACAGGGGTGGGCAATCAGCCCCAGCATTTT. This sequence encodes CASRDTGVGNQPQHF.